This record covers a single T cell receptor beta chain. This specimen comes from a study of blood T cell repertoires in COVID-19. Per germline, CDR1 MDHEN and CDR2 SYDVKM. Trimming cost V 6 bases and J 3 bases; bases outside gene matches: 7. The CDR3 sequence is 14 residues long. Per the original methods: Amplification from reference gene primers served as the basis for estimated nucleated cell counts. The assay was immunoSEQ multiplex PCR, and TCRdb's table has in-frame clones only and misses some. V and J calls and clone size come straight from that table; D and trimming were deduced from the DNA. The sample comprises approximately 230,000 clones, almost 85% of which are singletons, and 15% rests with the top ten.

Sample: PBMCs or T cells enriched from blood (not recorded which). The TCR was taken from a man aged 35 to 55 who had recovered from COVID-19. The chain recombines TRBV28 with TRBJ1-1; 7 bases match TRBD1. The CDR3 bases are TGTGCCAGCAGCTCAACAGGGGAGGACACTGAAGCTTTCTTT. This codes for CASSSTGEDTEAFF.